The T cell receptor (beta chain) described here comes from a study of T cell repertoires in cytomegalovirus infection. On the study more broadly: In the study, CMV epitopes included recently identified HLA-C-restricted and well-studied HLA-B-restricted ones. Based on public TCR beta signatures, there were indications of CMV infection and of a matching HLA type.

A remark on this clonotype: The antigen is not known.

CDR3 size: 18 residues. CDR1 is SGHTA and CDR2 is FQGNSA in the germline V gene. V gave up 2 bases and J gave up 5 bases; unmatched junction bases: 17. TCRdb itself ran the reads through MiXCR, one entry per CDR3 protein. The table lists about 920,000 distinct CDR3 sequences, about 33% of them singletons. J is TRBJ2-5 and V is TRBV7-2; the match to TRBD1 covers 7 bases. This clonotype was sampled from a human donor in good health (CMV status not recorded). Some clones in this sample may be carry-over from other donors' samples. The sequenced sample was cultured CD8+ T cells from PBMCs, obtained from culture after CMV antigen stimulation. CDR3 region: CASSLYPGYRGAAETQYF. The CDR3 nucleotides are TGTGCCAGCAGCTTATACCCGGGGTACAGGGGCGCGGCTGAGACCCAGTACTTC.